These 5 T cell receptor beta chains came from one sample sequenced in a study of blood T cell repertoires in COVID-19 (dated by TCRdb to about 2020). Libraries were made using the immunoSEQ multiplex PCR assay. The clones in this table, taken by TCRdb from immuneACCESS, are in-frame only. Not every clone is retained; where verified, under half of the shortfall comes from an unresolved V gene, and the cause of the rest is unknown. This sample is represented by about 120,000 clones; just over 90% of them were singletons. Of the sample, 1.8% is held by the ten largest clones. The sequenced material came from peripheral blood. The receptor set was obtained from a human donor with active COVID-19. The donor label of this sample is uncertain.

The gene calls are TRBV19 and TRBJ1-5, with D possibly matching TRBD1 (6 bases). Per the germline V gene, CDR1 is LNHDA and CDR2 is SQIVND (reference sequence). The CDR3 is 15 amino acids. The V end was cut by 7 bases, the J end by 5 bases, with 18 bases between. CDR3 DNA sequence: TGTGCCAGTAAAGGGAACAGGGTAGAGCATCAGCCCCAGCATTTT. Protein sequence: CASKGNRVEHQPQHF.

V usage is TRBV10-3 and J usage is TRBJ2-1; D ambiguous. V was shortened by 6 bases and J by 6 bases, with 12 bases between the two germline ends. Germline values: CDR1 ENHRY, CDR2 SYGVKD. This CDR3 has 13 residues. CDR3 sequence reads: CAIRMVASNEQFF. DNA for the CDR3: TGTGCCATCAGGATGGTAGCCTCCAATGAGCAGTTCTTC.

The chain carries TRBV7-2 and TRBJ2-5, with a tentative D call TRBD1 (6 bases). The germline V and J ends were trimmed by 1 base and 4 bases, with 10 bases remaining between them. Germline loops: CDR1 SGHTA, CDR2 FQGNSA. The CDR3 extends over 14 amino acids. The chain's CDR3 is CASSLDLGAETQYF. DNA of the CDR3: TGTGCCAGCAGCTTAGATCTGGGGGCAGAGACCCAGTACTTC.

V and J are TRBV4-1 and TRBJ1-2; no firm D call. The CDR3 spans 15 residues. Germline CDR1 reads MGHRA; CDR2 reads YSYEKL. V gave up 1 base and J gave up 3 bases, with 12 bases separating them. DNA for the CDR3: TGCGCCAGCAGCCAAGTCGGAGCCAGCGACTATGGCTACACCTTC. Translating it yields CASSQVGASDYGYTF.

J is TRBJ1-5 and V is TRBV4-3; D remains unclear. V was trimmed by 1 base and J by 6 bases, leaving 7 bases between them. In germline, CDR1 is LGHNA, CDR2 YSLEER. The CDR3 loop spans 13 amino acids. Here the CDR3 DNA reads TGCGCCAGCAGCCAAGGGACTTTTCAGCCCCAGCATTTT. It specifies CASSQGTFQPQHF.